This T cell receptor (beta chain) was documented in a study of beta chain features in type 1 diabetes. Study conclusions and caveats: In the patient group, naive, central memory and Treg TCRB repertoires seemed more alike than in the healthy donor group. TCRB rearrangement may or may not be influenced by HLA type; here this remained unresolved.

With respect to this clone: Its antigen remains unknown.

One heparinised blood draw, averaging roughly 110 mL, came from each donor. Purities over 98% were achieved in all sorted populations. Since all of the isolated RNA was reverse transcribed, expressed TCRB transcripts were what got sequenced. Profiled with immunoSEQ multiplex PCR; TCRdb holds only in-frame clones, not every one. The profile shows around 430,000 clones, around 28% of them singletons. The CDR3 covers 12 residues. The germline CDR1 and CDR2 sequences are SQVTM and ANQGSEA. V shed 7 bases, J shed 5 bases, and the junction held 7 bases outside the gene matches. This sequence originates from a man between 18 and 29 years old in good health. The chain couples TRBV29-1 to TRBJ2-5; 7 bases align to TRBD1. Sequenced input: naive CD4+ T cells from blood. This chain's CDR3 is CSDLQGTETQYF. In nucleotides, the CDR3 is TGCAGCGACCTACAGGGGACCGAGACCCAGTACTTC.